Listed below are T cell receptor beta chains from one sample, sequenced in a study of cytomegalovirus exposure and HLA in healthy donors. Profiling relied on immunoSEQ multiplex PCR, and the TCRdb table lists in-frame clones only, not all of them. The sample yields 130,000 or so clones, more than 80% seen once. Sequencing used PBMCs. Every receptor here comes from a woman under 40 in good health and CMV-seropositive. Both conserved end residues are part of each CDR3. A D gene is named only where the DNA matches it firmly.

>NA|TRBV19|TRBJ2-7
CASSIDPDGTYEQYF
TGTGCCAGTAGTATAGACCCAGATGGTACCTACGAGCAGTACTTC
>NA|TRBV11-1|TRBJ1-4
CASSFFRNEKLFF
TGTGCCAGCAGCTTCTTCAGGAATGAAAAACTGTTTTTT
>TRBD1|TRBV28|TRBJ2-4
CASSSWTGLDIQYF
TGTGCCAGCAGCTCATGGACAGGGTTGGACATTCAGTACTTC
>TRBD1|TRBV19|TRBJ2-5
CASSIGQGATAETQYF
TGTGCCAGTAGTATAGGGCAGGGGGCAACCGCAGAGACCCAGTACTTC
>NA|TRBV5-1|TRBJ1-3
CASSLDQAWSGNTIYF
TGCGCCAGCAGCTTGGACCAGGCGTGGTCTGGAAACACCATATATTTT
>NA|TRBV7-2|TRBJ2-7
CASSWRTSGSYEQYF
TGTGCCAGCAGCTGGCGGACAAGCGGGTCCTACGAGCAGTACTTC
>NA|TRBV9|TRBJ1-2
CASSVAGGETVYGYTF
TGTGCCAGCAGCGTAGCTGGGGGGGAGACTGTTTATGGCTACACCTTC
>TRBD2|TRBV7-9|TRBJ2-7
CASSLAITSGSYEQYF
TGTGCCAGCAGCTTAGCCATAACTAGCGGGAGTTACGAGCAGTACTTC
>NA|TRBV5-1|TRBJ2-2
CASSLAGSGGELFF
TGCGCCAGCAGCCTCGCAGGGTCGGGCGGGGAGCTGTTTTTT
>TRBD2|TRBV4-2|TRBJ2-3
CASSQGPSRGGSDTQYF
TGTGCCAGCAGCCAAGGCCCGTCGCGGGGGGGATCGGATACGCAGTATTTT